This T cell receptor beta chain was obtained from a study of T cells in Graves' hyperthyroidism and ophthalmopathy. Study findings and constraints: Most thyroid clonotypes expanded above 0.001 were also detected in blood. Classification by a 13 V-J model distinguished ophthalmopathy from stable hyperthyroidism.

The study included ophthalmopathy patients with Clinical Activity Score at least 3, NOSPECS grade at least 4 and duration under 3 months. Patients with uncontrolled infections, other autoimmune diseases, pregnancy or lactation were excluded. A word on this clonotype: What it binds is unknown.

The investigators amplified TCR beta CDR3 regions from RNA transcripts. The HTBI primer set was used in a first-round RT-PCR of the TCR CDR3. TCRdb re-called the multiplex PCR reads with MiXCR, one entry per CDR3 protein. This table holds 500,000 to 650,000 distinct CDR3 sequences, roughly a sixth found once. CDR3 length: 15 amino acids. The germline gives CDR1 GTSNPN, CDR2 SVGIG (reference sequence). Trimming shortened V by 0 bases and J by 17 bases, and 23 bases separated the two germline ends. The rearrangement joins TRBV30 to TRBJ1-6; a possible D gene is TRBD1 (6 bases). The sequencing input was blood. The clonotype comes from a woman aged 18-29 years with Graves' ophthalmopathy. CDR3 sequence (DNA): TGTGCCTGGAGTGTGGTAGGACAGCCCGCTCCGCCCATCCACTTT. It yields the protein CAWSVVGQPAPPIHF.